The clone carrying this T cell receptor beta chain has more than one count but fewer than ten. This CDR3 has 15 residues. Germline-derived CDR1 and CDR2 are SGDLS and YYNGEE. Trimming took 5 bases from V and 1 from J; bases not matched to a gene: 7. Data came from immunoSEQ multiplex PCR; TCRdb stores just in-frame clones and leaves some out. Of 15,000 to 20,000 clones in the sample, 70% to 90% were seen once. The sample originates from a study of blood T cell repertoires in COVID-19. Study overall: Sources were T cells, B-cell-depleted T cells, or PBMCs; the material itself was cDNA or gDNA.

The receptor comes from a human donor in a cohort sampled during active COVID-19. V usage is TRBV9 and J usage is TRBJ1-1, with 8 bases matching TRBD1. Sequenced input: peripheral blood. CDR3 nucleotides: TGTGCCAGCAGTCCTGAGGACAGGGAGAACACTGAAGCTTTCTTT. Amino acids: CASSPEDRENTEAFF.